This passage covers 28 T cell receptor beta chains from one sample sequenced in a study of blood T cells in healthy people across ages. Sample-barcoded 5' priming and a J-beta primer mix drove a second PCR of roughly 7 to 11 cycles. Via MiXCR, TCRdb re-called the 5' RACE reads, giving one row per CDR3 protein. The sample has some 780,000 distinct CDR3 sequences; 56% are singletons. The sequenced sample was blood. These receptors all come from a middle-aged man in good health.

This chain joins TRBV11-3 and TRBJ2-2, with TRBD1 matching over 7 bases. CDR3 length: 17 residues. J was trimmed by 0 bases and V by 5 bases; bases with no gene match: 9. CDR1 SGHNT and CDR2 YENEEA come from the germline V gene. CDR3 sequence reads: CASSTYRGPANTGELFF. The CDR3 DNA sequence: TGTGCCAGCAGCACCTACAGGGGCCCCGCGAACACCGGGGAGCTGTTTTTT. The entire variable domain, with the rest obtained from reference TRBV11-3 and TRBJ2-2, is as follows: EAGVVQSPRYKIIEKKQPVAFWCNPISGHNTLYWYLQNLGQGPELLIRYENEEAVDDSQLPKDRFSAERLKGVDSTLKIQPAELGDSAVYLCASSTYRGPANTGELFFGEGSRLTVL.

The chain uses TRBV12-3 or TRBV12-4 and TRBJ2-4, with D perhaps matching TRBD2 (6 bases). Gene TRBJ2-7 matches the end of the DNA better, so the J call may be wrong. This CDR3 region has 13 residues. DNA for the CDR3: TGTGCCACCACCGTGGGGGGTTCCTACGAGCAGTACTTC. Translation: CATTVGGSYEQYF.

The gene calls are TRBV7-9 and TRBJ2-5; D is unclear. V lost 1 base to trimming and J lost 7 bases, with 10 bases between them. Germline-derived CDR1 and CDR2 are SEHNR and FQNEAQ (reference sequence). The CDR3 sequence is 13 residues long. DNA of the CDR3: TGTGCCAGCAGCTTAGACGCTCCGGGGACCCAGTACTTC. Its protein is CASSLDAPGTQYF.

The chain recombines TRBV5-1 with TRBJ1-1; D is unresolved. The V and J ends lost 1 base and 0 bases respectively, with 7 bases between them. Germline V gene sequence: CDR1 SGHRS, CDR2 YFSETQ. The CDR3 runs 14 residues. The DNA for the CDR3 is TGCGCCAGCAGCTTGCAGACCTTGAACACTGAAGCTTTCTTT. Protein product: CASSLQTLNTEAFF.

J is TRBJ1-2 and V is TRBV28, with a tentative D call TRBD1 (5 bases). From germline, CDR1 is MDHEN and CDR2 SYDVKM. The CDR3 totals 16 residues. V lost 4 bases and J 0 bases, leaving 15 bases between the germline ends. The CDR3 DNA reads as TGTGCCAGCAGTTCTACCCGAAAGGGGTCTAACTATGGCTACACCTTC. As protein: CASSSTRKGSNYGYTF.

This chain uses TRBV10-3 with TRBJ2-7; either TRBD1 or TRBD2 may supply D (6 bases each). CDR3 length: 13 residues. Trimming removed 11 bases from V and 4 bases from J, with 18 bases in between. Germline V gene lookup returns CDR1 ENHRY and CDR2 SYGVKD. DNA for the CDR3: TGTGCCGTAACCCCGGAGGGGGGATACGAGCAGTACTTC. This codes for CAVTPEGGYEQYF.

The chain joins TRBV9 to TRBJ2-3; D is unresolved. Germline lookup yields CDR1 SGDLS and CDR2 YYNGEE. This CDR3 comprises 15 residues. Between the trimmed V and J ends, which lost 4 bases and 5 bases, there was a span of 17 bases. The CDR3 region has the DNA TGTGCCAGCAGCCCCTTCAGTGTACGAGGAGATACGCAGTATTTT. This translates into CASSPFSVRGDTQYF.

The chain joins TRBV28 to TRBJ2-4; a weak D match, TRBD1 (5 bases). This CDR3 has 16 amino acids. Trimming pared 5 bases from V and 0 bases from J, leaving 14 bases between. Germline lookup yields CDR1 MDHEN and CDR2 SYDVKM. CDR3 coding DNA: TGTGCCAGCAGTCAGCAGGGTGCCTTAGCCAAAAACATTCAGTACTTC. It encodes CASSQQGALAKNIQYF.

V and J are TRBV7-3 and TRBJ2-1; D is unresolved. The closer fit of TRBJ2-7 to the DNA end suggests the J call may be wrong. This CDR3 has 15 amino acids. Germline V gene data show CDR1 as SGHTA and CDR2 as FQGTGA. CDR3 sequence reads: CASSPTGVSYNEQYF. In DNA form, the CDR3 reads TGTGCCAGCAGCCCAACTGGCGTATCCTACAATGAGCAGTACTTC.

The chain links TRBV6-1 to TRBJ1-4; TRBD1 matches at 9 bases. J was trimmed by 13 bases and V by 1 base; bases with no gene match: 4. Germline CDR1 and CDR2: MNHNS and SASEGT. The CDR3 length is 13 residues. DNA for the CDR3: TGTGCCAGCAGTGAAGGGACAGGGGATGGACTGTTTTTT. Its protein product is CASSEGTGDGLFF.

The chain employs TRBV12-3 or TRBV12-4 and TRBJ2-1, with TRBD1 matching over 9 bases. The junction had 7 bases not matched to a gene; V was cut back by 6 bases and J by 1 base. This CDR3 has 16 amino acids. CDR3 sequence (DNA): TGTGCCAGCAGACCTACAGGGGGCAATTCCTACAATGAGCAGTTCTTC. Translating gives CASRPTGGNSYNEQFF.

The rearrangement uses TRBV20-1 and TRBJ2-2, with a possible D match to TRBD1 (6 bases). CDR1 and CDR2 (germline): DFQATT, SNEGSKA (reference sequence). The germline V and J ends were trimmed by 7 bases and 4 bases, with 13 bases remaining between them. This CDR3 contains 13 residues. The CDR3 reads CSVPDRVTGELFF. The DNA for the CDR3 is TGCAGTGTTCCGGACAGAGTCACCGGGGAGCTGTTTTTT.

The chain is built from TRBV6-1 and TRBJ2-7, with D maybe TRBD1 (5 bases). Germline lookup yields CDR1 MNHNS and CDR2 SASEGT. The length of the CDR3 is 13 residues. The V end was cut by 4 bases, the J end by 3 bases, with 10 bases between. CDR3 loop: CASSVPGYYEQYF. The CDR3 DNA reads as TGTGCCAGCAGTGTACCAGGGTACTACGAGCAGTACTTC.

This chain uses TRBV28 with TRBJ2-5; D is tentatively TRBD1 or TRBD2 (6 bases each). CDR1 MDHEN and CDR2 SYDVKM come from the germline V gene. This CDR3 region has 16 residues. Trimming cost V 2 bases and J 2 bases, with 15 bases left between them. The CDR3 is CASSLGGRRKQETQYF. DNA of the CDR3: TGTGCCAGCAGTTTAGGGGGGCGCAGAAAACAAGAGACCCAGTACTTC.

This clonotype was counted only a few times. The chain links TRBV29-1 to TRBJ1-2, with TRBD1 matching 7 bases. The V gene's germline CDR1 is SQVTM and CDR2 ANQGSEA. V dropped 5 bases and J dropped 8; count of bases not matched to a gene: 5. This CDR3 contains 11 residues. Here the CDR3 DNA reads TGCAGCGTTCAAGGGGGCGACGGCTACACCTTC. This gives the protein CSVQGGDGYTF.

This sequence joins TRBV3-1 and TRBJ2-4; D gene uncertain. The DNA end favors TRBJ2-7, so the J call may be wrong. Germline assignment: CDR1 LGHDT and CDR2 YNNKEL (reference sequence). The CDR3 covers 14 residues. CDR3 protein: CASSQGLDRYEQYF. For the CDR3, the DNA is TGTGCCAGCAGCCAAGGGTTAGATAGATACGAGCAGTACTTC.

The CDR3 region is CASTGAGGPFTDTQYF. In nucleotides, the CDR3 is TGTGCCAGCACGGGGGCGGGAGGTCCATTCACAGATACGCAGTATTTT. V is TRBV28 and J is TRBJ2-3; 8 nucleotides agree with TRBD2. Germline V gene sequence: CDR1 MDHEN, CDR2 SYDVKM. This CDR3 is 16 amino acids long. The V segment lost 7 bases and the J segment 2 bases; nucleotides outside the gene matches: 11.

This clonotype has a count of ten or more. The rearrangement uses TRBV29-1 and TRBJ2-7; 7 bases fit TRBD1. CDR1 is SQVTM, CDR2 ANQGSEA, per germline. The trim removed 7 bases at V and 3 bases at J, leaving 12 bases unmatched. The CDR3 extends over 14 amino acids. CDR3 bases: TGCAGCGCCGCGACAGGGAAGGGCAACTACGAGCAGTACTTC. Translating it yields CSAATGKGNYEQYF.

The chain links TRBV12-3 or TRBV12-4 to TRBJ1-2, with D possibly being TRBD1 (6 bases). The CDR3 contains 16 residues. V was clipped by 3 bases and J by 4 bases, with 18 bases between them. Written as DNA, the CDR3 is TGTGCCAGCAGTTTGGGTGGTTGGACAGATGCCTATGGCTACACCTTC. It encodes CASSLGGWTDAYGYTF.

The CDR3 reads CASGTSGYTDTQYF. The CDR3 DNA is TGTGCCAGCGGGACTAGCGGCTACACAGATACGCAGTATTTT. V usage is TRBV12-3 or TRBV12-4 and J usage is TRBJ2-3; 11 bases are shared with TRBD2. The CDR3 runs 14 residues. The V and J ends lost 8 bases and 2 bases, in that order; junction bases with no gene match: 3.

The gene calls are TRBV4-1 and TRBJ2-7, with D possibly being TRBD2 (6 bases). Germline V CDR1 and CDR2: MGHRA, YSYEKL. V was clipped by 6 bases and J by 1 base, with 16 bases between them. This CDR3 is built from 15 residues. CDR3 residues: CASRREPGLSYEQYF. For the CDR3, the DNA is TGCGCCAGCAGGCGGGAACCGGGACTTTCCTACGAGCAGTACTTC.

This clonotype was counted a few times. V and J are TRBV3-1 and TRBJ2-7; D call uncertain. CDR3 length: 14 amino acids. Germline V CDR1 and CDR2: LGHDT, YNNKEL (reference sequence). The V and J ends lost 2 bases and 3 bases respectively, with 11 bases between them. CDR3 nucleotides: TGTGCCAGCAGCCAACCTACAAAGAACTACGAGCAGTACTTC. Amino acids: CASSQPTKNYEQYF.

For the CDR3, the DNA is TGTGCCAGCAGCCGCTTAATGACAGGGTGGAACACTGAAGCTTTCTTT. Its translation is CASSRLMTGWNTEAFF. The chain joins TRBV7-9 to TRBJ1-1, with 7 bases aligning to TRBD1. In germline, CDR1 is SEHNR, CDR2 FQNEAQ (reference sequence). Trimming at V came to 5 bases and at J to 1 base, leaving 10 bases not matched to a gene. CDR3 length equals 16 residues.

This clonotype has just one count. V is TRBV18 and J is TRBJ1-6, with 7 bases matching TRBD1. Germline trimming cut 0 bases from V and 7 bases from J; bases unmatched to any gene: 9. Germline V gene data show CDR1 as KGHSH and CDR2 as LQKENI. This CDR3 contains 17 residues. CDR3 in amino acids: CASSPPLRTGTNSPLHF. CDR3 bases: TGTGCCAGCTCACCACCACTCCGGACAGGAACCAATTCACCCCTCCACTTT.

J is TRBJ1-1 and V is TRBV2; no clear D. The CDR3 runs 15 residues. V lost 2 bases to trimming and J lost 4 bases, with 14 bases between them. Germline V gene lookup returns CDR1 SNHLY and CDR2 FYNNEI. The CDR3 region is CASSEWRQRGTEAFF. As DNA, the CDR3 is TGTGCCAGCAGTGAATGGCGGCAGCGGGGCACTGAAGCTTTCTTT.

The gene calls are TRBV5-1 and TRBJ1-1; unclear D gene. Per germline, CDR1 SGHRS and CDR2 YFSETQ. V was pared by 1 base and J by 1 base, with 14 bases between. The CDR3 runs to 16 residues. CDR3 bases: TGCGCCAGCAGCTTGAACAAGTCACCGCCGAACACTGAAGCTTTCTTT. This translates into CASSLNKSPPNTEAFF.

The CDR3 DNA sequence: TGTGCCAGCAGTTTAGCATATCCGGCGGCCTACGAGCAGTACTTC. Its protein product is CASSLAYPAAYEQYF. This chain links TRBV12-3 or TRBV12-4 with TRBJ2-4; D gene uncertain. The DNA matches TRBJ2-7 better at its end, which makes the J call doubtful. There are 15 residues in the CDR3.

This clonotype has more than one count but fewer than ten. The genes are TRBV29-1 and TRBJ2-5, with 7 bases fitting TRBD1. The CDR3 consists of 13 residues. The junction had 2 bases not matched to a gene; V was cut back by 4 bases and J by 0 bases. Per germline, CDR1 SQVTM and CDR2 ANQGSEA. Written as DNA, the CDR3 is TGCAGCGTTGTAGGGACAGACCAAGAGACCCAGTACTTC. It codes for CSVVGTDQETQYF.